In its sample, the clone carrying this T cell receptor beta chain was seen many times. The antigen remains undetermined. The data belong to a study of T cells in Graves' hyperthyroidism and ophthalmopathy. Researchers defined stable Graves' hyperthyroidism as no ophthalmopathy progression within 18 months. These patients, aged 18 to 65, had recently diagnosed hyperthyroidism lasting under 2 months. Study-wide findings and caveats: Stable hyperthyroidism and ophthalmopathy were separated using 13 V-J signatures. Researchers found most expanded thyroid clonotypes above 0.001 in blood as well.

Authors of the study amplified TCR beta CDR3 regions from RNA transcripts. The TCR CDR3 first-round RT-PCR relied on the HTBI primer set. TCRdb passed the multiplex PCR reads through MiXCR, listing each CDR3 protein once. The profile shows 550,000 to 800,000 distinct CDR3 sequences, 17% of them singletons. The CDR3 consists of 16 residues. Germline V CDR1 and CDR2: SGHAT, FQNNGV. V was trimmed by 1 base and J by 6 bases, leaving 19 bases between them. The receptor comes from a man aged 45-60 years with Graves' hyperthyroidism. The genes are TRBV11-2 and TRBJ2-7; D might be TRBD2 (5 bases). Sequencing input: blood. The CDR3 loop is CASSLVTGGSFSEQYF. DNA of the CDR3: TGTGCCAGCAGCTTAGTAACTGGAGGCTCCTTTTCCGAGCAGTACTTC.